This T cell receptor (beta chain) appears in the sequencing data of a study of regulatory T cells in long-lasting Graves disease. Building of the TCR beta libraries involved iRepertoire HTBI primers and Arm-PCR of CDR3 regions. TCRdb reprocessed the multiplex PCR reads via MiXCR and lists one record per CDR3 protein. The top ten clones hold about 26% of a sample with approximately 440,000 distinct CDR3 sequences, roughly a quarter of them seen once. Stated time point: persistent/refractory GD, antithyroid drugs over 5 years with positive TRAb. PBMC RNA served as the TCR library source. This clonotype appeared a few times. The source material was peripheral blood mononuclear cells (PBMCs), sampled when the disease was refractory, from a patient treated with antithyroid drugs. The sequence derives from a female donor with Graves disease.

CDR3 region: CASTKVQGNQPQHF. The CDR3 DNA is TGTGCCAGCACAAAGGTCCAGGGCAATCAGCCCCAGCATTTT. J is TRBJ1-5 and V is TRBV6-1, with D uncertain. From germline, CDR1 is MNHNS and CDR2 SASEGT. This CDR3 is 14 amino acids long. V lost 7 bases and J 2 bases, leaving 12 bases between the germline ends.